One T cell receptor beta chain is described in this entry. The sample is drawn from a study of blood T cell repertoires in COVID-19. Under the authors' procedure: Estimates of nucleated cell counts were drawn from the amplification of reference gene primers. The table came from immunoSEQ multiplex PCR; TCRdb's copy has only in-frame clones and leaves some out. The D gene and trimming were derived from the DNA, and the V and J assignments and clone size from that table. The sample has hundreds of thousands of clones; 70% to 90% are singletons. V shed 5 bases, J shed 3 bases, and the junction held 9 bases outside the gene matches. This CDR3 is built from 15 residues. Germline V gene lookup returns CDR1 SGHNT and CDR2 YENEEA. Participants were aged about 18 to 100 years from about two dozen US areas. Among Cohort 3 donors, those recovered had two negative PCRs, clearance, or symptom resolution.

Material for sequencing was PBMCs or T cells enriched from blood (not recorded which). The clonotype comes from a woman aged 45 to 65 who had recovered from COVID-19. The chain uses TRBV11-3 and TRBJ2-5, with 7 positions matching TRBD2. CDR3 in amino acids: CASSRRGEGEETQYF. The CDR3 nucleotides are TGTGCCAGCAGCCGTCGCGGGGAGGGCGAAGAGACCCAGTACTTC.